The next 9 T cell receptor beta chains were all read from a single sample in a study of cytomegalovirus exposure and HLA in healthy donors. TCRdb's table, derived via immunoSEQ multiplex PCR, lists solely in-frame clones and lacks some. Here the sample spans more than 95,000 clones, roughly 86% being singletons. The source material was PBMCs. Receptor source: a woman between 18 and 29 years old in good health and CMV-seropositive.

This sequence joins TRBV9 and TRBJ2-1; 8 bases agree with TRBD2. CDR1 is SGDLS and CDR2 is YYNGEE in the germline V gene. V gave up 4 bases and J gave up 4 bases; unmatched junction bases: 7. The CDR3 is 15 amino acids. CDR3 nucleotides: TGTGCCAGCAGCCCTCAGCGGGAGACATACAATGAGCAGTTCTTC. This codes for CASSPQRETYNEQFF.

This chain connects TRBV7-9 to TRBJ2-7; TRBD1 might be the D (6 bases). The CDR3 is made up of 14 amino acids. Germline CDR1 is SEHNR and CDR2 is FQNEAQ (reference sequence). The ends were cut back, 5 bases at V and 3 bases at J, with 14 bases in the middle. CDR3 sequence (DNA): TGTGCCAGCAGCCCGGACAGAACCGTCTACGAGCAGTACTTC. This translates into CASSPDRTVYEQYF.

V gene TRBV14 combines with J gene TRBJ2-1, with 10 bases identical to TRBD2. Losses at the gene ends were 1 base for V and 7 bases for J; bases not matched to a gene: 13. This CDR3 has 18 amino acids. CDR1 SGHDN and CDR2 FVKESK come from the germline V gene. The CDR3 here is CASSQGNFLSGRDNEQFF. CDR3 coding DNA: TGTGCCAGCAGCCAAGGAAACTTTCTGAGCGGGAGGGATAATGAGCAGTTCTTC.

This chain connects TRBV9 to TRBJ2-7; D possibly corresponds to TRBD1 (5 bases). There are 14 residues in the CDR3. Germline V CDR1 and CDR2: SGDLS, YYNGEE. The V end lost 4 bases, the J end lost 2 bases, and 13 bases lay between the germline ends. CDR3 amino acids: CASSPDSFPYEQYF. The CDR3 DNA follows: TGTGCCAGCAGCCCAGACAGTTTTCCCTACGAGCAGTACTTC.

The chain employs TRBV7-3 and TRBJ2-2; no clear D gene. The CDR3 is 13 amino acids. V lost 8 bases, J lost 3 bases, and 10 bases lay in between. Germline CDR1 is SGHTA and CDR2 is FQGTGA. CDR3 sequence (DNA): TGTGCCAGCCGCCCCTCGGACACCGGGGAGCTGTTTTTT. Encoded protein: CASRPSDTGELFF.

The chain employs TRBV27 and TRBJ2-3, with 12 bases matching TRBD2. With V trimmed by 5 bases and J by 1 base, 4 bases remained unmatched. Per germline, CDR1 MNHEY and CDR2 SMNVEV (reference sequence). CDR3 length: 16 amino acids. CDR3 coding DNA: TGTGCCAGCAGTCCCCGACTAGCGGGGGGCACAGATACGCAGTATTTT. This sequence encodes CASSPRLAGGTDTQYF.

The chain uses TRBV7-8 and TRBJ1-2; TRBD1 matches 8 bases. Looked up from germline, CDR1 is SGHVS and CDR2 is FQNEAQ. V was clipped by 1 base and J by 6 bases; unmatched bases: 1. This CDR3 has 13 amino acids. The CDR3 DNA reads TGTGCCAGCAGCTTAGGGACAGGGAATGGCTACACCTTC. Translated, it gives CASSLGTGNGYTF.

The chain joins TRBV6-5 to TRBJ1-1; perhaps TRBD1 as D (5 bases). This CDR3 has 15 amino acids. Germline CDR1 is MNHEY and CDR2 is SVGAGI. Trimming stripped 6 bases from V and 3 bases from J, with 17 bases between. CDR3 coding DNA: TGTGCCAGCAGCACCCGGCTCCGGGGGTACACTGAAGCTTTCTTT. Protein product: CASSTRLRGYTEAFF.

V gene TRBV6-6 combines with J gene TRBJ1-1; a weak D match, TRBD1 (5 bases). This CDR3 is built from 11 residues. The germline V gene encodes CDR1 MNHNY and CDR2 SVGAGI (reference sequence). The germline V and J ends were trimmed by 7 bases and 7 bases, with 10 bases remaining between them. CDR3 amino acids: CASTRGDEAFF. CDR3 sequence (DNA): TGTGCCAGCACGCGGGGGGATGAAGCTTTCTTT.